This T cell receptor beta chain was recorded in a study of identical twins (dated by TCRdb to 2016 to 2018). Some background on the complete study: To test whether fetal clonotypes persist, the study used deep sequencing on TCR alpha and beta repertoires from monozygotic twins, unrelated adults of various ages, and cord blood. Replicate twin experiments were performed at different times using different library preparation protocols to rule out contamination.

All donors were healthy Caucasians. The twin cohort consisted of three pairs of female monozygotic twins, all aged roughly 18 to 29 years. Peripheral blood mononuclear cells were used as the source from which RNA for TCR libraries was isolated. Here is what the overall study found, with its caveats: Invariant T cells such as MAIT and iNKT could partly confound zero-insertion analyses, although diverse VJ usage argued against such confounding for most clonotypes. Recombination models systematically underestimated out-of-frame TCR alpha sharing in monozygotic twins but agreed with sharing between unrelated individuals. Because the same donors could not be followed over many years, the conclusions depended on cross-sectional statistical analysis. Fewer insertions were carried by abundant cord blood beta clonotypes, a similar but weaker trend appeared in young adult naive repertoires, and no such trend appeared in memory repertoires. Excess twin sharing in beta out-of-frame sequences was weaker because fewer shared sequences lowered the signal-to-noise ratio. Out-of-frame TCR alpha sequences shared between twins showed an excess of low generation-probability sequences compared with coincidental sharing between unrelated individuals.

Concerning this clonotype itself: This clone's antigen is unknown. The sample holds no much larger clone one base away, and base qualities are not on file.

The CDR3 sequence holds 15 residues, the cysteine and phenylalanine included. The kept DNA is CDR3 alone, 45 bases in frame from the first base. Trimming takes 6 bases from V and 5 bases from J, and the germline ends sit 19 bases apart. CDR1 and CDR2 (SGHVS, FQNEAQ) derive from the germline V gene. The receptor library was made with 5' RACE. The reads were generated on an Illumina HiSeq 2000. Template switching introduced a universal primer binding site; the final cDNA contained a unique molecular identifier, enabling accurate counting of TCR cDNA molecules. First-strand cDNA for TCR alpha and beta chains was synthesized from specific primers in the conserved constant-segment region. To control for contamination, each cDNA library was double barcoded with a SMART-Mk sample barcode plus Illumina barcodes. TruSeq adapter sequences and Illumina sample barcodes were added in two successive PCR steps. The Illumina HiSeq platform was used with custom primers to sequence TCR alpha and beta cDNA libraries. For the original study's pipeline: Unique molecular identifiers were extracted from raw reads with MiGEC, and CDR3 positions were determined with MiXCR. For each individual, recombination models were inferred using an EM algorithm with the repgenHMM and IGoR tools. Shared clonotype analysis was performed with the tcR package in R, normalizing sharing by the product of cloneset sizes. To study raw recombination free of thymic and clonal selection effects, out-of-frame nonproductive sequences were analyzed. TCRdb reworked the public reads: Q25 trimming with fastp, MiXCR clone assembly, productive beta chains retained. Rows are combined by CDR3 protein, so each entry shows the most common genes and DNA. The V and J calls follow TCRdb's processing rather than the paper's. Here the sample has under 900,000 distinct CDR3 sequences; 15% to 20% occur a single time. The top ten hold about an eighth of the sample.

A further study also used this sample, focusing on T cells expressing NK-cell markers. Per that second paper: In sorted CD3+CD56+NKG2C+, CD3+CD56+NKG2C- and CD3+CD56-NKG2C+ T-cell subsets from 8 or 9 donors, TCR beta-chain repertoires were profiled. Seven of the eight sequenced donors were HCMV-seropositive and one was HCMV-seronegative. To restrict sorting to alphabetaTCR-expressing T cells, an anti-gammadeltaTCR antibody was added in several experiments. In five to seven donors, the dominant CD3+CD56+NKG2C+ clonotypes were found to rank among the top 10 CD8+ clonotypes and to make up roughly 1.0-8% of CD8+ T cells. Those dominant clonotypes were again the most abundant among CD3+CD56-NKG2C+ cells in a few donors, at about 25-65%. Whether the expanded NKG2C-expressing T cell clones were specific for HCMV antigens remained unclear. The eight sequenced donors were randomly selected healthy volunteers, three men and five women. HCMV-specific IgG was detected in serum with a commercial ELISA kit to determine HCMV serostatus. For five or six donors, bulk peripheral blood T-cell repertoires were also sequenced from unsorted PBMC. MIGEC handled demultiplexing of the reads and grouping by UMI, while MiTCR was used to assemble and quantify clonotypes. To remove erroneous sequences, TCR cDNA sequences were retained only when supported by two or more reads. The tcR package was used for downstream repertoire analysis, and clonotypes were matched between fractions using CDR3 nucleotide sequence together with V segment. Antigen specificity was annotated against VDJdb with VDJmatch, allowing one amino acid substitution in CDR3.

The V gene is TRBV7-8 and the J gene is TRBJ1-1; no D gene call is confident. The sequenced sample consisted of PBMCs. This sequence was found in a woman younger than 35 in good health. The CDR3 reads CASRPDPRGGTEAFF. The bases are TGTGCCAGCAGGCCGGATCCCCGGGGAGGGACTGAAGCTTTCTTT.